This TCR beta chain was recorded in a study of cytomegalovirus exposure and HLA in healthy donors listed by TCRdb under 2017. For context, the study as a whole: In an earlier analysis of approximately 640 of the donors, around 300 Gb of sequence data and 100 million or so unique TCR beta sequences from 180 million or so T cells were reported. Roughly 300 gigabases of sequencing data and roughly 81 million unique TCR sequences made up an early release that covered under 750 HLA-typed donors. Of the roughly 390 genotyped donors, 80% to 90% were placed in the genetic ancestry cluster associated with self-reported Caucasian donors. The aim of the study was to test whether cataloging public T cell receptors could identify signatures of past pathogen exposure. The study profiled the T cell repertoires of 666 subjects by immunosequencing and related them to cytomegalovirus serostatus. Besides the first cohort of hundreds of subjects, a separate validation cohort made up of 120 different subjects was used. The study combined high-throughput TCR immunosequencing, statistical association of individual TCRs with disease status, and machine learning to predict cytomegalovirus infection status. To study patterns of TCR occurrence, a later analysis re-analyzed previously published TCR beta repertoires from 600 to 750 donors and added high-resolution HLA genotyping. The later analysis used no new phenotypic data to find candidate immune exposures, relying instead on TCR beta sequences and their occurrence across donors. An earlier analysis of 587 of the donors used high-throughput TCR beta sequencing to judge whether each TCR beta V gene segment behaved as functional or pseudogenic. Alongside the repertoire data, information on donor age, sex, ethnicity and CMV serostatus was compiled. A later genetic analysis used genome-wide SNP genotypes for about 65% of the roughly 700 donors, treating that subset as a discovery cohort. Every repertoire in the discovery cohort had been generated on one and the same sequencing platform. HLA typing included class I and class II loci at four-digit resolution. Typing coverage varied by locus: about 620-630 donors for A, B, C, DRB1 and DQB1; about 520 for DQA1; over 600 for DPA1; approximately 470 for DPB1. Roughly 5 DR-DQ haplotypes were treated as single units for association and clustering because of strong linkage in the cohort. On average, roughly 250,000 unique TCR beta nucleotide sequences were sequenced per donor among several hundred genotyped donors of the cohort, with roughly 20% of those sequences being non-productive. Results and caveats for the whole study, not just this receptor: A few of the identified cytomegalovirus-associated TCR beta chains were confirmed in vitro to be specific for cytomegalovirus antigens. A later analysis found that most CMV-associated TCR beta chains appeared HLA-restricted, with HLA associations seemingly driven largely by CMV exposure. In a later analysis, some 17,000 TCR beta sequences were associated with specific HLA alleles at a false discovery rate of 0.05. The only immune exposure information available for the cohort was CMV serostatus. Correlated functional status among segregating V segments might be attributable to linkage disequilibrium, but an unknown experimental factor could not be ruled out. In both the original and validation cohorts, the classifier was reported to diagnose cytomegalovirus status with high specificity and sensitivity. In a later analysis, the rate of TCR association differed among HLA loci, with DRB1 alleles having the most associated TCRs and HLA-C alleles having the fewest. In an earlier analysis of several hundred of the donors, most TCR beta V segments were observed in productive rearrangements about 90% or about 30% of the time, broadly matching IMGT annotations. The earlier analysis of some 540 of the donors excluded some 15 rarely observed V segments, including chromosome 9 orphons, because counts were too low. When HLA alleles, especially DR and DQ, strongly co-occurred, TCR associations were difficult to assign to individual alleles. In a later analysis, HLA-associated TCR beta chains showed more clonal expansion and lower generation probabilities than non-associated chains that were equally common. The cohort was sequenced for TCR beta chains only, and without alpha or paired-chain data the features that could be detected were limited. A further reported finding was that TCR beta sequences accurately predicted the HLA-A and HLA-B alleles for most subjects in the first cohort. Because HLA typing was unavailable for some donors at each locus, only the typed subset was used in association tests. In a later genetic analysis, a missense DCLRE1C variant was associated with V-gene and J-gene trimming of TCR beta chains, and the association was replicated in an independent cohort. A later genetic analysis reported fewer N-insertions in productive TCRs among donors in an Asian-associated ancestry cluster than the roughly 700-donor mean. Most TCR sequences were seen in very few donors, while some public TCRs were found in many individuals. In the study, about 150 TCR beta chains were listed as associated with cytomegalovirus. According to the authors, the approach could potentially be generalized to other disease states and immunological phenotypes. The presence/absence analyses assumed that sequencing depth was roughly uniform across donors, and that assumption may not be true. In a later analysis, several top co-occurrence clusters were reported to appear linked to parvovirus B19, influenza, CMV and Epstein-Barr virus. A group of highly shared sequence variants was considered likely to be a technical artifact of the sequencing pipeline.

Receptor amplification or capture employed the immunoSEQ multiplex PCR assay. A mixture of 60 forward primers for TCR Vbeta segments and 13 reverse primers for TCR Jbeta segments was used in the multiplex PCR. The CDR3 region of rearranged TCR beta genes was amplified from genomic DNA by a multiplex PCR assay. On the Illumina HiSeq System, the amplified TCR beta libraries were sequenced as 87-base-pair reads. The original methods were these. Across the 700 or so repertoires, a later analysis counted 78 million or so unique TCR beta chains, around 11 million of which were shared by at least two donors. Raw reads were error-corrected and collapsed into unique sequences by a nearest-neighbor algorithm in which closely related sequences were merged to remove PCR and sequencing errors. To assign V, D and J gene segments, CDR3 sequences were aligned to IMGT reference sequences. For a sequence to be retained, a match of at least six nucleotides was required to both a V gene segment and a J gene segment. Rearrangements were called productive when the CDR3 lacked stop codons and stayed in frame with V and J; all others were non-productive. CDR3 was defined by IMGT convention, running from the second conserved V-encoded cysteine to the conserved J-encoded phenylalanine. The earlier analysis of 500 to 750 of the donors excluded any sequence lacking an unambiguous match to a single V gene segment. In an earlier analysis of approximately 550 of the donors, V segments were called functional above 56.7% productive rearrangements and were called segregating when the between-donor standard deviation exceeded 5%. A statistical classification framework was built to diagnose cytomegalovirus status from the catalog of TCR beta chain sequences. A later analysis assigned V and J genes by comparing TCR nucleotide sequences with IMGT/GENE-DB human TR gene sequences. Using the TCRdist pipeline, a later analysis assigned CDR3 sequences along with most-parsimonious VDJ recombination scenarios. In a later analysis, each TCR beta chain was defined by its CDR3 amino acid sequence together with its V-gene family, and reads lacking a unique V-gene family were excluded. To address suspected cross-contamination and a sequencing artifact, a later analysis removed several hundred highly shared, low-generation-probability nucleotide sequences. A later analysis calculated a clonal expansion index for each public chain from normalized within-repertoire ranks of inferred template counts. In a later analysis, generation probabilities were computed with a VDJ recombination model fitted to out-of-frame rearrangements, and the resulting probabilities were checked against IGoR. In a later analysis, hypergeometric tests were used to score TCR-TCR, TCR-HLA and TCR-CMV co-occurrence, with a repertoire-size bias correction applied to TCR pairs. False discovery rates were estimated in a later analysis by permuting HLA or CMV assignments 20 times. In a later analysis, co-occurring TCRs were grouped using DBSCAN, with TCRdist sequence similarity added in when clustering inside HLA-allele-positive subsets. Repertoires with fewer than 30,000 or more than 120,000 public chains were left out of co-occurrence clustering, as were four to six repertoires with anomalous nucleotide sharing. Sourced from immuneACCESS, this table was stored by TCRdb with only in-frame sequences that have V and J called. A share of the clones is absent; for the studies checked, an unresolved V gene accounts for under half, and the remainder has no known explanation. V and J calls and clone size come straight from that table; D and trimming were deduced from the DNA. The sample table shows approximately 150,000 clones, and around 67% are seen once. In total, the top ten clones hold less than 5% of the sample.

About this clone itself: There is no known antigen for this receptor. Base qualities are missing; no much larger clone stands one base away.

The cohort consisted of some 670 healthy bone marrow donors. All cohort members were sampled while nominally healthy, although unrecorded immune exposures were likely present. The donor was CMV seropositive and was included in the group of 250 to 300 seropositive cohort members. A peripheral blood sample was collected from each donor, and TCR beta sequencing was performed on peripheral blood mononuclear cells. The Qiagen DNeasy Blood Extraction Kit was used to extract genomic DNA from the blood cell samples. Sequencing input: PBMCs. The TCR sequence derives from a woman under 30 in good health and CMV-seropositive.

The CDR3 region has the sequence CASSPKPGTSGGHSGANVLTF. The sequenced DNA: TGTGCCAGCAGCCCAAAACCCGGGACTAGCGGGGGCCATTCTGGGGCCAACGTCCTGACTTTC. Rearrangement joined TRBV4-2 to TRBJ2-6; the central 14 bases match TRBD2. Germline trimming: 4 bases from V, 1 base from J; junction bases outside gene matches: 12. The CDR3 runs 21 residues from the cysteine to the phenylalanine. Only the CDR3 DNA is retained, 63 bases long and in frame from the first base. The germline V gene specifies LGHNA as CDR1 and YNFKEQ as CDR2.